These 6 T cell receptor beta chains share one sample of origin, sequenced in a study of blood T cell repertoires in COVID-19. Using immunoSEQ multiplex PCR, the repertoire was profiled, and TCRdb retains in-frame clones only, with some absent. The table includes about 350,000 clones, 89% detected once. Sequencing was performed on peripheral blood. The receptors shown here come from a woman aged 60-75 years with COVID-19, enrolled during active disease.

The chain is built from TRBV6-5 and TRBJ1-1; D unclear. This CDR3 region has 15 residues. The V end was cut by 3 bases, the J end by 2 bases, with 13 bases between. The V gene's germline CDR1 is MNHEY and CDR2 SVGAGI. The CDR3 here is CASSYTSAGNTEAFF. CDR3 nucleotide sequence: TGTGCCAGCAGTTATACCTCAGCAGGTAACACTGAAGCTTTCTTT.

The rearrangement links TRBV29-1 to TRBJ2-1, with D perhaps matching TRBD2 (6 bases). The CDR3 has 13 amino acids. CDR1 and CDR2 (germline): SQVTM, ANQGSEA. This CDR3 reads CRVHAGTYNEQFF. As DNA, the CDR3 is TGCAGGGTCCACGCGGGGACTTACAATGAGCAGTTCTTC.

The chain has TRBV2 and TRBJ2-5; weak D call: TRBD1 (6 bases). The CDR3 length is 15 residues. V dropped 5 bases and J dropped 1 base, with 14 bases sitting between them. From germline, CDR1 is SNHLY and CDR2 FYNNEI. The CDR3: CASSHETGAQETQYF. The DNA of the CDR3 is TGTGCCAGCAGTCATGAGACAGGAGCCCAAGAGACCCAGTACTTC. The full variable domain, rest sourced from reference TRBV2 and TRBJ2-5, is EPEVTQTPSHQVTQMGQEVILRCVPISNHLYFYWYRQILGQKVEFLVSFYNNEISEKSEIFDDQFSVERPDGSNFTLKIRSTKLEDSAMYFCASSHETGAQETQYFGPGTRLLVL.

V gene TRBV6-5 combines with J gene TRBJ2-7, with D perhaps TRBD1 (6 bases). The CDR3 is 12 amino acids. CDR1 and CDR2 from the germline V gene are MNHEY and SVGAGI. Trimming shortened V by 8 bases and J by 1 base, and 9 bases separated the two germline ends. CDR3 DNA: TGTGCCAGCCTTGGACAGTCCTACGAGCAGTACTTC. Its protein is CASLGQSYEQYF.

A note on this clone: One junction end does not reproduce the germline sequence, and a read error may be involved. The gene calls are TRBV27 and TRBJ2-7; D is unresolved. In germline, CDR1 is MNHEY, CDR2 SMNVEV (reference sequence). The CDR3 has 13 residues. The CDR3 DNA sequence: TGTGCCAGCAGTCTATCTCCAAATTACGAGCAGTACTTC. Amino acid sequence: CASSLSPNYEQYF.

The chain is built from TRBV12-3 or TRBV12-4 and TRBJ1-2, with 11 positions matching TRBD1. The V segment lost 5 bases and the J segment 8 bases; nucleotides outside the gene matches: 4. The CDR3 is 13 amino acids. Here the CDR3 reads CASSGQGALGYTF. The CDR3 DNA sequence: TGTGCCAGCAGTGGACAGGGGGCGTTGGGCTACACCTTC.